The next 31 T cell receptor beta chains were all read from a single sample in a study of shared clonotypes between healthy human individuals. Measured with immunoSEQ multiplex PCR; TCRdb has only the in-frame clones, and not every one. The sample consists of 1.5 million to 1.9 million clones, 98% of them appearing once. Material: naive CD4+ T cells sorted from blood. Subset defined: CD45RA+ positively selected. The receptor source for this set is a man aged 25 to 40 in good health.

As to this clone: Other DNA variants within this sample encode the same CDR3. The V call is TRBV7-2, the J call TRBJ1-1; D is uncertain. The V and J ends lost 1 base and 0 bases respectively, with 6 bases between them. In germline, CDR1 is SGHTA, CDR2 FQGNSA. The CDR3 loop spans 14 amino acids. The CDR3, as DNA: TGTGCCAGCAGCTTAGACAGACTGAACACTGAAGCTTTCTTT. Residues: CASSLDRLNTEAFF.

This chain connects TRBV2 to TRBJ1-1; D gene unclear. The germline CDR1 and CDR2 sequences are SNHLY and FYNNEI. The CDR3 loop spans 15 amino acids. The V end was cut by 6 bases, the J end by 9 bases, with 23 bases between. The CDR3 reads CASRDDNGPALQAFF. As DNA, the CDR3 is TGTGCCAGCAGGGACGACAACGGACCGGCACTCCAAGCTTTCTTT.

V gene TRBV5-1 combines with J gene TRBJ2-2; D is uncertain. The CDR3 has 17 amino acids. V was clipped by 1 base and J by 3 bases, with 16 bases between them. Germline V gene lookup returns CDR1 SGHRS and CDR2 YFSETQ. CDR3 DNA sequence: TGCGCCAGCAGCTTGCTAGGGTCCGAGTCGGACACCGGGGAGCTGTTTTTT. This encodes CASSLLGSESDTGELFF.

The chain joins TRBV5-1 to TRBJ2-5; 14 bases align to TRBD2. Germline V gene lookup returns CDR1 SGHRS and CDR2 YFSETQ. The V gene end was trimmed by 3 bases and the J gene end by 2 bases; junction bases not matched to a gene: 9. The CDR3 has 18 amino acids. The CDR3: CASSWGTSGSREQETQYF. DNA for the CDR3: TGCGCCAGCAGCTGGGGGACTAGCGGGAGTCGTGAACAAGAGACCCAGTACTTC.

V and J are TRBV18 and TRBJ2-5; 7 bases align to TRBD2. V gave up 5 bases and J gave up 5 bases; unmatched junction bases: 11. CDR1 and CDR2 (germline): KGHSH, LQKENI. The CDR3 runs 15 residues. The CDR3 bases are TGTGCCAGCTCAGCGAACCCGGGGAGGGAGGAGACCCAGTACTTC. Its translation: CASSANPGREETQYF. Filled out from reference TRBV18 and TRBJ2-5, the complete variable domain reads NAGVMQNPRHLVRRRGQEARLRCSPMKGHSHVYWYRQLPEEGLKFMVYLQKENIIDESGMPKERFSAEFPKEGPSILRIQQVVRGDSAAYFCASSANPGREETQYFGPGTRLLVL.

This chain links TRBV7-2 with TRBJ1-1; D ambiguous. Trimming left V 0 bases short and J 7 bases short, with 9 bases between. Germline V gives CDR1 SGHTA, CDR2 FQGNSA. CDR3 length: 13 residues. DNA for the CDR3: TGTGCCAGCAGCTTAGCGAGGAGGGTTGAAGCTTTCTTT. Translating it yields CASSLARRVEAFF.

This clone was counted once. This sequence joins TRBV19 and TRBJ1-4; D may be TRBD1 (5 bases). The length of the CDR3 is 16 residues. Trimming pared 5 bases from V and 0 bases from J, leaving 13 bases between. The germline V gene encodes CDR1 LNHDA and CDR2 SQIVND (reference sequence). CDR3 amino acids: CASSGLGLATNEKLFF. DNA of the CDR3: TGTGCCAGTAGTGGGTTGGGGCTTGCAACTAATGAAAAACTGTTTTTT.

This chain connects TRBV15 to TRBJ2-1; D not resolved. The CDR3 is 16 residues long. The ends were cut back, 5 bases at V and 0 bases at J, with 14 bases in the middle. Germline V gene lookup returns CDR1 LNHNV and CDR2 YYDKDF (reference sequence). CDR3 amino acids: CATSGRDKISYNEQFF. The CDR3 nucleotides are TGTGCCACCAGCGGACGTGACAAGATCTCCTACAATGAGCAGTTCTTC. The full variable domain, rest sourced from reference TRBV15 and TRBJ2-1, is DAMVIQNPRYQVTQFGKPVTLSCSQTLNHNVMYWYQQKSSQAPKLLFHYYDKDFNNEADTPDNFQSRRPNTSFCFLDIRSPGLGDTAMYLCATSGRDKISYNEQFFGPGTRLTVL.

The chain recombines TRBV28 with TRBJ1-2; the D gene is possibly TRBD1 (5 bases). The CDR3 has 13 amino acids. V lost 7 bases, J lost 4 bases, and 13 bases lay in between. Germline CDR1 reads MDHEN; CDR2 reads SYDVKM. As DNA, the CDR3 is TGTGCCAGCACGGACACATTAGTCTATGGCTACACCTTC. This encodes CASTDTLVYGYTF.

The chain employs TRBV7-2 and TRBJ1-2; TRBD1 matches at 8 bases. V lost 0 bases to trimming and J lost 6 bases; unmatched junction nucleotides: 12. The CDR3 extends over 17 amino acids. Germline V gene data show CDR1 as SGHTA and CDR2 as FQGNSA. The CDR3 region has the DNA TGTGCCAGCAGCTTAGCGGCCAGGGGGCGGGGTGATAATGGCTACACCTTC. It is translated as CASSLAARGRGDNGYTF.

The genes are TRBV29-1 and TRBJ2-1; TRBD2 matches 11 bases. Germline CDR1 is SQVTM and CDR2 is ANQGSEA. With 4 bases clipped from V and 4 bases from J, the junction kept 6 bases outside the gene matches. The CDR3 is 15 amino acids. The CDR3 DNA follows: TGCAGCGTTGCAAGCACTAGCGGGAGTTACAATGAGCAGTTCTTC. Its protein product is CSVASTSGSYNEQFF.

The chain joins TRBV5-8 to TRBJ2-7; D gene uncertain. The CDR3 is made up of 12 amino acids. Looked up from germline, CDR1 is SGHTS and CDR2 is YDEGEE. The ends were cut back, 4 bases at V and 7 bases at J, with 12 bases in the middle. CDR3 sequence (DNA): TGTGCCAGCAGCCCTGGTCCGAGGGAGCAGTACTTC. Translating it yields CASSPGPREQYF.

V is TRBV30 and J is TRBJ1-1; no definite D call. The germline V and J ends were trimmed by 5 bases and 5 bases, with 15 bases remaining between them. The CDR3 has 13 amino acids. Germline loops: CDR1 GTSNPN, CDR2 SVGIG (reference sequence). CDR3 region: CAWATRRGTEAFF. The CDR3 nucleotides are TGTGCCTGGGCGACCCGGCGGGGTACTGAAGCTTTCTTT.

CDR3 region: CASSLVGGTYEQYF. CDR3 DNA: TGTGCCAGCAGCTTGGTTGGGGGGACGTACGAGCAGTACTTC. The V and J genes are TRBV5-6 and TRBJ2-7, with D maybe TRBD2 (6 bases). The V gene's germline CDR1 is SGHDT and CDR2 YYEEEE. V was trimmed by 0 bases and J by 4 bases, leaving 11 bases between them. The CDR3 spans 14 residues.

The CDR3 protein is CATSTQGSNQPQHF. The CDR3 DNA follows: TGTGCCACCAGCACACAGGGAAGCAATCAGCCCCAGCATTTT. The rearrangement links TRBV15 to TRBJ1-5; weak D call: TRBD1 (6 bases). V lost 4 bases and J lost 1, with 8 bases in between. CDR3 length: 14 residues. From germline, CDR1 is LNHNV and CDR2 YYDKDF (reference sequence).

This chain connects TRBV2 to TRBJ2-3; 7 bases map to TRBD2. The germline CDR1 and CDR2 sequences are SNHLY and FYNNEI. V gave up 4 bases and J gave up 3 bases; unmatched junction bases: 7. This CDR3 contains 15 residues. CDR3 nucleotide sequence: TGTGCCAGCAGTGCTGCGGGAGCGGGGACAGATACGCAGTATTTT. Its protein product is CASSAAGAGTDTQYF. The entire variable domain, with the rest obtained from reference TRBV2 and TRBJ2-3, is as follows: EPEVTQTPSHQVTQMGQEVILRCVPISNHLYFYWYRQILGQKVEFLVSFYNNEISEKSEIFDDQFSVERPDGSNFTLKIRSTKLEDSAMYFCASSAAGAGTDTQYFGPGTRLTVL.

The chain recombines TRBV6-6 with TRBJ2-7; TRBD2 is a possible D gene (6 bases). V lost 10 bases to trimming and J lost 0 bases, with 13 bases between them. Germline values: CDR1 MNHNY, CDR2 SVGAGI (reference sequence). The CDR3 is made up of 13 amino acids. CDR3 bases: TGTGCCACCTGGAGGCGGGACTCCTACGAGCAGTACTTC. This codes for CATWRRDSYEQYF.

This clone appeared once. The CDR3 DNA is TGCGCCAGCAGCTTCCTTAATCTCGGCGTCGTTAGTGAAGCTTTCTTT. Translated: CASSFLNLGVVSEAFF. The chain joins TRBV5-1 to TRBJ1-1; D unclear. The V end lost 2 bases, the J end lost 7 bases, and 21 bases lay between the germline ends. Looked up from germline, CDR1 is SGHRS and CDR2 is YFSETQ. The CDR3 extends over 16 amino acids.

The chain recombines TRBV6-5 with TRBJ1-2; 8 bases match TRBD1. V shed 10 bases and J 6 bases; nucleotides not matched to a gene: 7. Per the germline V gene, CDR1 is MNHEY and CDR2 is SVGAGI. The CDR3 has 12 residues. CDR3 nucleotide sequence: TGTGCCACCAAGGACAGGGATGATGGCTACACCTTC. This codes for CATKDRDDGYTF.

The V call is TRBV5-6, the J call TRBJ2-7; D unclear. The CDR3 has 17 residues. The V end lost 4 bases, the J end lost 5 bases, and 25 bases lay between the germline ends. Germline assignment: CDR1 SGHDT and CDR2 YYEEEE. Here the CDR3 DNA reads TGTGCCAGCAGCGCCGAACCCCCCTGGTTTGCAAAAGACGAGCAGTACTTC. Protein sequence: CASSAEPPWFAKDEQYF.

The CDR3 is CASIISSRRADTQYF. CDR3 bases: TGCGCCAGCATAATTAGTAGCCGGAGGGCAGATACGCAGTATTTT. The chain recombines TRBV23-1 with TRBJ2-3; weak D call: TRBD2 (6 bases). TRBV23-1 is annotated as an ORF whose role is uncertain. Trimming pared 7 bases from V and 4 bases from J, leaving 18 bases between. The CDR3 loop spans 15 amino acids.

CDR3 region: CASSKARGPGNTIYF. DNA of the CDR3: TGTGCCAGCAGCAAGGCCAGGGGGCCAGGAAACACCATATATTTT. The V gene is TRBV21-1, the J gene TRBJ1-3; the DNA was not used to check the table's D call, TRBD1. TRBV21-1 is assigned pseudogene status. The CDR3 is 15 amino acids.

This sequence joins TRBV5-6 and TRBJ2-7, with 10 positions matching TRBD2. The length of the CDR3 is 14 residues. V shed 7 bases and J 6 bases; nucleotides not matched to a gene: 10. Germline loops: CDR1 SGHDT, CDR2 YYEEEE. CDR3 DNA sequence: TGTGCCAGCCTAGCAGCGGGAGGGCCTTTCGAGCAGTACTTC. It codes for CASLAAGGPFEQYF.

The V and J genes are TRBV27 and TRBJ2-5; D gene ambiguous. The V and J ends lost 6 bases and 4 bases respectively, with 12 bases between them. Looked up from germline, CDR1 is MNHEY and CDR2 is SMNVEV (reference sequence). CDR3 length: 13 amino acids. For the CDR3, the DNA is TGTGCCAGCAGAGGGCGACGCGGAGAGACCCAGTACTTC. This encodes CASRGRRGETQYF.

The gene calls are TRBV5-5 and TRBJ2-1, with D perhaps TRBD2 (6 bases). Germline V gene sequence: CDR1 SGHKS, CDR2 YYEKEE (reference sequence). The CDR3 extends over 14 amino acids. V lost 1 base to trimming and J lost 6 bases, with 11 bases between them. CDR3 loop: CASSLFSAGNEQFF. The CDR3 DNA is TGTGCCAGCAGCTTGTTTTCAGCGGGCAATGAGCAGTTCTTC.

J is TRBJ2-3 and V is TRBV7-2, with 8 bases matching TRBD2. CDR1 SGHTA and CDR2 FQGNSA come from the germline V gene. Trimming at V came to 5 bases and at J to 6 bases, leaving 10 bases not matched to a gene. This CDR3 is built from 15 residues. The CDR3 protein is CASSLRTSPPDTQYF. In nucleotides, the CDR3 is TGTGCCAGCAGCCTTCGGACTAGCCCACCCGATACGCAGTATTTT.

The chain is built from TRBV5-1 and TRBJ2-6; 9 bases fit TRBD1. The CDR3 runs to 17 residues. The J segment lost 1 base and the V segment lost 0 bases, leaving 2 bases of the junction unmatched. Germline CDR1 reads SGHRS; CDR2 reads YFSETQ. The CDR3 loop reads CASSLGTGVSGANVLTF. The CDR3 nucleotides are TGCGCCAGCAGCTTGGGGACAGGGGTTTCTGGGGCCAACGTCCTGACTTTC.

This clone has just one count. V usage is TRBV28 and J usage is TRBJ2-7; TRBD2 might be the D (8 bases). CDR1 and CDR2 (germline): MDHEN, SYDVKM. V lost 7 bases and J 3 bases, leaving 22 bases between the germline ends. This CDR3 has 16 residues. The CDR3 region has the DNA TGTGCCAGCATCTCGGTGGTAGCGGGACAGTTCTACGAGCAGTACTTC. It is translated as CASISVVAGQFYEQYF.

This chain uses TRBV6-5 with TRBJ2-7, with 8 bases aligning to TRBD2. Germline assignment: CDR1 MNHEY and CDR2 SVGAGI. CDR3 length: 13 residues. V trimming: 7 bases; J trimming: 9 bases; junction bases outside the gene matches: 11. This CDR3 is CASMGSAGGSQYF. For the CDR3, the DNA is TGTGCCAGCATGGGGTCGGCGGGAGGCTCGCAGTACTTC.

This clone is a singleton in its sample. J is TRBJ2-7 and V is TRBV27; D gene unclear. V gave up 0 bases and J gave up 0 bases, with 9 bases separating them. From germline, CDR1 is MNHEY and CDR2 SMNVEV (reference sequence). The CDR3 sequence is 15 residues long. CDR3 amino acids: CASSLSWAASYEQYF. The CDR3 coding sequence is TGTGCCAGCAGTTTATCTTGGGCAGCCTCCTACGAGCAGTACTTC.

This chain uses TRBV7-9 with TRBJ1-4, with D maybe TRBD1 (5 bases). Looked up from germline, CDR1 is SEHNR and CDR2 is FQNEAQ (reference sequence). Trimming cost V 4 bases and J 3 bases, with 21 bases left between them. The CDR3 sequence is 18 residues long. The CDR3 sequence is CASSSRQGGIAANEKLFF. DNA for the CDR3: TGTGCCAGCAGCTCGAGGCAGGGAGGGATTGCAGCTAATGAAAAACTGTTTTTT.